This TCR beta chain is drawn from a study of shared clonotypes between healthy human individuals. At the level of the study: Donors, aged 18 to 49, were a couple of women and three men.

An approximately 200 ng quantity of DNA, roughly 29,000 T cell genomes, went into the sorted-subset replicate PCRs. Profiling relied on immunoSEQ multiplex PCR, and the TCRdb table lists in-frame clones only, not all of them. The sample contains a few million clones, 85% to 95% of which appear only once. As for this clone: Its antigen is still unknown.

Overall study results and limits: Rarefaction analysis demonstrated incomplete sorted-subset sequencing notwithstanding large depth.

Sequencing used naive CD4+ T cells from PBMCs. Regarding subset: CD45RA+ positively selected. The clonotype comes from a man between 18 and 35 years old in good health. Some clones in this sample may be carry-over from other donors' samples.

The CDR3 coding sequence is TGCGCCAGCAGCCCGGGGGGGACAGGGCAAGCCTACGAGCAGTACTTC. Protein product: CASSPGGTGQAYEQYF. The chain links TRBV5-1 to TRBJ2-7, with a possible D match to TRBD1 (9 bases). Per the germline V gene, CDR1 is SGHRS and CDR2 is YFSETQ. V was shortened by 4 bases and J by 2 bases, with 19 bases between the two germline ends. This CDR3 contains 16 residues.